This T cell receptor (beta chain) originates from a study of T-cell reconstitution after alpha-beta-depleted transplantation in children. Study-level results: The authors attributed T-cell counts and diversity one year after transplant mostly to newly produced T cells. Expanded graft clones, several hundred of them, were reportedly the source of alpha-beta T cells about two months after transplant. Surviving recipient T cells and thymic progenitors produced the high day-60 TCRbeta diversity seen in some patients.

The TCRbeta library was prepared with unique molecular identifiers. TCRdb recomputed calls from the PCR reads with MiXCR, one row per CDR3 protein. The data hold hundreds of thousands of distinct CDR3 sequences, with around a tenth observed a single time. CDR3 length equals 15 residues. Trimming took 1 base from V and 6 from J, leaving 16 bases between them. Germline CDR1 reads DFQATT; CDR2 reads SNEGSKA (reference sequence). This clonotype was recorded many times. Its antigen is still unknown. The sequences come from peripheral blood, collected 180 days after TCRalphabeta/CD19-depleted stem cell transplant. This TCR was sampled from a male patient between 2 and 10 years old who had a stem cell transplant for chronic granulomatous disease, so the T cells may come from the graft donor. The chain is built from TRBV20-1 and TRBJ2-1; D perhaps matches TRBD2 (6 bases). This chain's CDR3 is CSARGFRDLPNEQFF. CDR3 DNA sequence: TGCAGTGCTAGAGGGTTCCGGGACTTACCCAATGAGCAGTTCTTC.